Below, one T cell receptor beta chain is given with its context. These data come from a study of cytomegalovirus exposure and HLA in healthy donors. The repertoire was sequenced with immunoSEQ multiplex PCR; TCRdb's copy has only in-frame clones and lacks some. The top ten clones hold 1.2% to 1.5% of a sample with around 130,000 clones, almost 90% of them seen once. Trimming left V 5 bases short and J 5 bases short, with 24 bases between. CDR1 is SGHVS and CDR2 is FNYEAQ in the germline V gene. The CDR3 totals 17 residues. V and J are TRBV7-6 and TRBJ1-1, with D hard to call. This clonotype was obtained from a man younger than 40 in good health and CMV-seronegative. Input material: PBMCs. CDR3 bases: TGTGCCAGCAGCACGAGCTTGAGTTTTCAGACGGAGACTGAAGCTTTCTTT. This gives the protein CASSTSLSFQTETEAFF. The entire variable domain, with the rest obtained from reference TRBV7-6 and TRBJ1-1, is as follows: GAGVSQSPRYKVTKRGQDVALRCDPISGHVSLYWYRQALGQGPEFLTYFNYEAQQDKSGLPNDRFSAERPEGSISTLTIQRTEQRDSAMYRCASSTSLSFQTETEAFFGQGTRLTVV.